This T cell receptor beta chain was documented in a study of cytomegalovirus exposure and HLA in healthy donors. Study as a whole: A later analysis reported the same platform for the 120 or so validation repertoires and the 666 first-cohort repertoires. General study results and limits: There were 150 to 200 TCR beta chains listed as cytomegalovirus-associated. Both high specificity and high sensitivity reportedly marked the classifier's diagnosis of cytomegalovirus status.

Profiled with immunoSEQ multiplex PCR; TCRdb holds only in-frame clones, not every one. The sample lists some 250,000 clones; less than 95% were seen once. Of note for this clone: Its antigen is not identified.

The sample taken for sequencing was PBMCs. The sequence was obtained from a woman between 25 and 40 years old in good health and CMV-seronegative.

The CDR3 protein is CASSTEYEQYF. In DNA form, the CDR3 reads TGTGCCAGCAGTACCGAGTACGAGCAGTACTTC. V and J are TRBV27 and TRBJ2-7, with D unresolved. This CDR3 comprises 11 residues. Germline V lookup: CDR1 MNHEY, CDR2 SMNVEV (reference sequence). Trimming took off 5 bases at V and 4 bases at J, with 6 bases between the two ends.